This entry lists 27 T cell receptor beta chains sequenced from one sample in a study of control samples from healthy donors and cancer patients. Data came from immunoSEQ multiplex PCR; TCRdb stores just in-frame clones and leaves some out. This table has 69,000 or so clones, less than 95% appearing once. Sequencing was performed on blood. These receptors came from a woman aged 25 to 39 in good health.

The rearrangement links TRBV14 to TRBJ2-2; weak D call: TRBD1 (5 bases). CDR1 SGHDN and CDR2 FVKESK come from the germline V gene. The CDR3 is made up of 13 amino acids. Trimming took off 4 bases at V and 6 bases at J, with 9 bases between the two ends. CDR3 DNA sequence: TGTGCCAGCAGCCGAAGGGGATCCGGGGAGCTGTTTTTT. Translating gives CASSRRGSGELFF.

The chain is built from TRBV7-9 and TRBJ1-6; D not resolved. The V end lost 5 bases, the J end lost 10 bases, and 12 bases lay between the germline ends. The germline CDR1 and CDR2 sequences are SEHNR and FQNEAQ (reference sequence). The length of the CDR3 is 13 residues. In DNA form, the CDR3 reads TGTGCCAGCAGCCCTTACATGCAATCACCCCTCCACTTT. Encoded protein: CASSPYMQSPLHF.

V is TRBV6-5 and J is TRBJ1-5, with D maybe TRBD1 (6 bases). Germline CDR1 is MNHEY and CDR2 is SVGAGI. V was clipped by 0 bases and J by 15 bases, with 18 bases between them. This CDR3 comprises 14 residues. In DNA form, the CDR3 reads TGTGCCAGCAGTTACTCTCGAGAACAGGGTACTAGGCATTTT. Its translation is CASSYSREQGTRHF.

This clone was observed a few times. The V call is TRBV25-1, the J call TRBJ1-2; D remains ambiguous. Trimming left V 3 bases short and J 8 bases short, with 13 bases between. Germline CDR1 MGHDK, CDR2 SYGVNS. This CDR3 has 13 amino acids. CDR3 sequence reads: CASSDSPPGGYTF. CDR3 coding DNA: TGTGCCAGCAGTGACTCCCCCCCGGGGGGCTACACCTTC.

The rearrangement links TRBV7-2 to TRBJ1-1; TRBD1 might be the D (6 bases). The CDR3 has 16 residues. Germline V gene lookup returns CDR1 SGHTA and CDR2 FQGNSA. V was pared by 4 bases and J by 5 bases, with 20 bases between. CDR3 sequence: CASSSLLAGQGTEAFF. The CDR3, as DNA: TGTGCCAGCAGCTCGTTGCTGGCAGGCCAGGGGACTGAAGCTTTCTTT. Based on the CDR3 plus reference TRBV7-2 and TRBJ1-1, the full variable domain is GAGVSQSPSNKVTEKGKDVELRCDPISGHTALYWYRQSLGQGLEFLIYFQGNSAPDKSGLPSDRFSAERTGGSVSTLTIQRTQQEDSAVYLCASSSLLAGQGTEAFFGQGTRLTVV.

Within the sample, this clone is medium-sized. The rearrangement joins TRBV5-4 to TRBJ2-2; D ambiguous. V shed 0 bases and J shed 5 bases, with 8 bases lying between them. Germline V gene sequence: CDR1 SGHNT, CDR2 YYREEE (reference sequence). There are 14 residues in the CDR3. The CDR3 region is CASSLAGQTGELFF. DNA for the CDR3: TGTGCCAGCAGCTTGGCCGGCCAAACCGGGGAGCTGTTTTTT.

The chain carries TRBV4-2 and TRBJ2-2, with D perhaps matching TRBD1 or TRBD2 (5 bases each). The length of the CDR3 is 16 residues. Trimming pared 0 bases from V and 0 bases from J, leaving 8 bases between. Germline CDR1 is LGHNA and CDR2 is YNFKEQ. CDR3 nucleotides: TGTGCCAGCAGCCAAGAAGGGACCTCGAACACCGGGGAGCTGTTTTTT. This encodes CASSQEGTSNTGELFF.

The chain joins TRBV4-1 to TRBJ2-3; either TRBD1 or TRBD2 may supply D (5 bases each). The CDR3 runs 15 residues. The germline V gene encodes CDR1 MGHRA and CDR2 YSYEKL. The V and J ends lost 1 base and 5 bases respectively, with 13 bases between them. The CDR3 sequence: CASSQVEGREDTQYF. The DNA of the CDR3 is TGCGCCAGCAGCCAAGTCGAGGGGCGTGAAGATACGCAGTATTTT.

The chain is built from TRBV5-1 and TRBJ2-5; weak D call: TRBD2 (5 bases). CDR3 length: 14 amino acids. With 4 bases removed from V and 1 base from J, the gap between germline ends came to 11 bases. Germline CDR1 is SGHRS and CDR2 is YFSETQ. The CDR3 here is CASSIEGTQETQYF. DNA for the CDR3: TGCGCCAGCAGCATAGAGGGTACCCAAGAGACCCAGTACTTC.

CDR3 amino acids: CASSEGNTGELFF. In DNA, the CDR3 is TGTGCCAGCAGTGAAGGAAACACCGGGGAGCTGTTTTTT. The chain employs TRBV6-1 and TRBJ2-2; D uncertain. The CDR3 runs 13 residues. CDR1 is MNHNS and CDR2 is SASEGT in the germline V gene. Trimming removed 1 base from V and 2 bases from J, with 2 bases in between.

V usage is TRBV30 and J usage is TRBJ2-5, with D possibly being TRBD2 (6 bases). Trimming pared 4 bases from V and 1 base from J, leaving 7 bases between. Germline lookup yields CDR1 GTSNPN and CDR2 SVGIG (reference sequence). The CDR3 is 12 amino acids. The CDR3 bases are TGTGCCTGGATAGCGGTCCAAGAGACCCAGTACTTC. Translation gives CAWIAVQETQYF.

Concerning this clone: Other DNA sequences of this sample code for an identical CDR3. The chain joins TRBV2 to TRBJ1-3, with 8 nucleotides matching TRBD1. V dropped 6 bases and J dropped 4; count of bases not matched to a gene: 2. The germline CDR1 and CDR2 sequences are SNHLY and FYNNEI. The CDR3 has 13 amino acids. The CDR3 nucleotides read TGTGCCAGCAGGACAGGGGCCGGAAACACCATATATTTT. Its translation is CASRTGAGNTIYF. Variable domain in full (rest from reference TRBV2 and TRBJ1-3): EPEVTQTPSHQVTQMGQEVILRCVPISNHLYFYWYRQILGQKVEFLVSFYNNEISEKSEIFDDQFSVERPDGSNFTLKIRSTKLEDSAMYFCASRTGAGNTIYFGEGSWLTVV.

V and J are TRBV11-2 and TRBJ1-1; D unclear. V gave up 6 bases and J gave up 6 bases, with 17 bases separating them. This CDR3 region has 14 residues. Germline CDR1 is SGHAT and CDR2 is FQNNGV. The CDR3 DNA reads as TGTGCCAGCAGTCCCATCCTGGACGGCCCTGAAGCTTTCTTT. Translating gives CASSPILDGPEAFF.

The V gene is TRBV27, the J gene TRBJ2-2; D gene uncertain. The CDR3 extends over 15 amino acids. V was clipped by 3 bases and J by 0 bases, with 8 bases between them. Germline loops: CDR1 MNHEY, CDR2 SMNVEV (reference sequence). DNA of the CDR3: TGTGCCAGCAGTTTCACACACGCGAACACCGGGGAGCTGTTTTTT. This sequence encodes CASSFTHANTGELFF.

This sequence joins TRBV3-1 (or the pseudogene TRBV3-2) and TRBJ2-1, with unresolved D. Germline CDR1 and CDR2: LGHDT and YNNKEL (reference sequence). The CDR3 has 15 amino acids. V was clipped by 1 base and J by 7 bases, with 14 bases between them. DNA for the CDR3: TGTGCCAGCAGCCAAGTACGAACCCACGAGAATGAGCAGTTCTTC. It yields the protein CASSQVRTHENEQFF.

The CDR3 loop reads CASTIRGKSTEAFF. The CDR3 coding sequence is TGTGCCAGCACCATCAGGGGGAAAAGCACTGAAGCTTTCTTT. The chain combines TRBV7-8 with TRBJ1-1; TRBD1 aligns across 7 bases. Germline V gene lookup returns CDR1 SGHVS and CDR2 FQNEAQ. The CDR3 contains 14 residues. With V trimmed by 7 bases and J by 4 bases, 9 bases remained unmatched.

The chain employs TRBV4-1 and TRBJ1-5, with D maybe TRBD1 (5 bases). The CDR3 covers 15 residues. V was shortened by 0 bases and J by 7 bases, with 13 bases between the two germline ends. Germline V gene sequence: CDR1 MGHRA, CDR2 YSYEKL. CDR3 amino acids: CASSQDGTRAQPQHF. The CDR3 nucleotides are TGCGCCAGCAGCCAAGATGGAACCAGGGCGCAGCCCCAGCATTTT.

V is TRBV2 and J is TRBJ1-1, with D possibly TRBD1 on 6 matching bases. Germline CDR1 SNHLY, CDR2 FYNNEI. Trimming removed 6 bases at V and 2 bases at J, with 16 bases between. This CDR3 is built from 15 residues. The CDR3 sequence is CASSDWKGDNTEAFF. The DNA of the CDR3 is TGTGCCAGCAGCGACTGGAAGGGGGATAACACTGAAGCTTTCTTT.

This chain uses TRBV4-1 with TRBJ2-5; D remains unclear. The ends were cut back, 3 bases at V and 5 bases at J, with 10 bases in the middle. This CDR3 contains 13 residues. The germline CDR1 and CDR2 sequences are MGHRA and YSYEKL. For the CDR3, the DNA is TGCGCCAGCAGCCATGTGGGGTCGGAGACCCAGTACTTC. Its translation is CASSHVGSETQYF.

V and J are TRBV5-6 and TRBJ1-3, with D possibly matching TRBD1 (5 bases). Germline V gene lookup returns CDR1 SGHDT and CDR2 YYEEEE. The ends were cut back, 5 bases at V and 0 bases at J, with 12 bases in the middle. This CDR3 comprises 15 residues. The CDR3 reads CASRQRGTSGNTIYF. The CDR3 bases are TGTGCCAGCAGGCAGAGGGGCACCTCTGGAAACACCATATATTTT.

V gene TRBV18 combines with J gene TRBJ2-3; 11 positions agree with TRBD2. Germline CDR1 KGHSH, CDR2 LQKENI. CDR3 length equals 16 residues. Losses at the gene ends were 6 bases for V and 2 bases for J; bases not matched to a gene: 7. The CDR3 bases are TGTGCCAGCTCCCAGGGACTAGCGGATGTCACAGATACGCAGTATTTT. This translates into CASSQGLADVTDTQYF.

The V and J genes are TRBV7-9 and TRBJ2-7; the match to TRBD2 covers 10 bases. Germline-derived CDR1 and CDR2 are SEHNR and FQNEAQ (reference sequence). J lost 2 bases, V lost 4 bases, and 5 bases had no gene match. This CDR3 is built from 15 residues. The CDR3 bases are TGTGCCAGCAGCTCGGGACTAGCGAGGACCTACGAGCAGTACTTC. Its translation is CASSSGLARTYEQYF.

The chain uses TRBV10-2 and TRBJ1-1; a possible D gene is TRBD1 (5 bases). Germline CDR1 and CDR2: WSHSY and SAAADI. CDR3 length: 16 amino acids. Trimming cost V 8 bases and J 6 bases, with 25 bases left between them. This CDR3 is CASSIVRWGSGSEAFF. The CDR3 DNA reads TGCGCCAGCTCAATTGTACGCTGGGGGTCGGGCTCTGAAGCTTTCTTT.

Here the CDR3 reads CASRSSIAGELFF. The CDR3, as DNA: TGTGCCAGTCGAAGTAGCATAGCCGGGGAGCTGTTTTTT. The gene calls are TRBV6-5 and TRBJ2-2; D not resolved. There are 13 residues in the CDR3. The V end lost 9 bases, the J end lost 6 bases, and 14 bases lay between the germline ends. The germline V gene has CDR1 MNHEY and CDR2 SVGAGI.

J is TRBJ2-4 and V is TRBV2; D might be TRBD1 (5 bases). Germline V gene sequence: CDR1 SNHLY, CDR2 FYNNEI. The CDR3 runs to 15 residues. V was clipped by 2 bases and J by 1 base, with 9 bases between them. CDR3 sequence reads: CASSERAGAKNIQYF. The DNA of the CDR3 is TGTGCCAGCAGTGAACGGGCAGGGGCCAAAAACATTCAGTACTTC.

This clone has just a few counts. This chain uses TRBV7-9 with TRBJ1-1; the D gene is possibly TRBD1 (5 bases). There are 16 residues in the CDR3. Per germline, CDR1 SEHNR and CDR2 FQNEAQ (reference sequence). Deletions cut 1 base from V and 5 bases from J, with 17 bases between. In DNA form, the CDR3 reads TGTGCCAGCAGCTTAGATCCTCAGGGTCGGGGAACTGAAGCTTTCTTT. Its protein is CASSLDPQGRGTEAFF.

CDR3 region: CASSKAHQETQYF. The CDR3 DNA sequence: TGTGCCAGCAGTAAAGCGCACCAAGAGACCCAGTACTTC. The chain uses TRBV27 and TRBJ2-5; D not resolved. There are 13 residues in the CDR3. Germline CDR1 and CDR2: MNHEY and SMNVEV (reference sequence). V was trimmed by 5 bases and J by 0 bases, leaving 7 bases between them.